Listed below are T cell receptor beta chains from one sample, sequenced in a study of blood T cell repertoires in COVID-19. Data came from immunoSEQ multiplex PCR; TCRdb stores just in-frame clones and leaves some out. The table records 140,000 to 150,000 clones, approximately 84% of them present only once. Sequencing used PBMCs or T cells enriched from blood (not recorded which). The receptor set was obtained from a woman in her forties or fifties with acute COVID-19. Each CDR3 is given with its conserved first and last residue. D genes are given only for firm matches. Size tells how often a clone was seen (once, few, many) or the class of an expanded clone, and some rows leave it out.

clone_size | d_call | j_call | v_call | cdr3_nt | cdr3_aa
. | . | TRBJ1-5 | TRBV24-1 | TGTGCCACCAGTGATTTGGGACACGTAAAAGGCAATCAGCCCCAGCATTTT | CATSDLGHVKGNQPQHF
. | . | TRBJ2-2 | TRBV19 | TGTGCCAGTAGTGCTGCCTCCAGGATCACCGGGGAGCTGTTTTTT | CASSAASRITGELFF
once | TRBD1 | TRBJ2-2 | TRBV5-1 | TGCGCCAGCAGCCGACGGACAGGGAACACCGGGGAGCTGTTTTTT | CASSRRTGNTGELFF
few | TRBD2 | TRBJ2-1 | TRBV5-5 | TGTGCCAGCAGCTTGGGACTAGCGGGGGACAATGAGCAGTTCTTC | CASSLGLAGDNEQFF
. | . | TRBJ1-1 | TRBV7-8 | TGTGCCAGCAGCTCCACGACAGTTACGAACACTGAAGCTTTCTTT | CASSSTTVTNTEAFF
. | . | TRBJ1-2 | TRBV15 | TGTGCCACCAGCAGAGATCGAGGAGGGGCTGGAGCTAACTATGGCTACACCTTC | CATSRDRGGAGANYGYTF
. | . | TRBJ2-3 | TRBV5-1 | TGCGCCAGCAGCTTGGGTGGCAGGGCTAGAAGCACAGATACGCAGTATTTT | CASSLGGRARSTDTQYF
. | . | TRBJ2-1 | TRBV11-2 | TGTGCCAGCAGCTTAGACAGGGATCTCTCCTACAATGAGCAGTTCTTC | CASSLDRDLSYNEQFF
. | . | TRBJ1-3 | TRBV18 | TGTGCCAGCTCAGCAGACGGACACTCTGGAAACACCATATATTTT | CASSADGHSGNTIYF
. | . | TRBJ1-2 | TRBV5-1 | TGCGCCACGGCCACCGGACAGACGGATGGGAGAACCTTC | CATATGQTDGRTF
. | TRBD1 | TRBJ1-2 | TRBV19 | TGTGCCAGTAGTACTGGACAGGGGGCTTACTATGGCTACACCTTC | CASSTGQGAYYGYTF
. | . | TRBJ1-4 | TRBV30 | TGTGCCTGGAGTGGGGGCAGTATTATTGCAACTAATGAAAAACTGTTTTTT | CAWSGGSIIATNEKLFF
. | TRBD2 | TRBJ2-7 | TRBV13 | TGTGCCAGCAGCCCGACTAGCGGGAGATTTTCCTACGAGCAGTACTTC | CASSPTSGRFSYEQYF
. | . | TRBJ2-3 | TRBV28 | TGTGCCAGCAGTACACACCCCGTTAGCGGAACTAGCACAGATACGCAGTATTTT | CASSTHPVSGTSTDTQYF
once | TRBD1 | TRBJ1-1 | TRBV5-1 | TGCGCCAGCAGCAACGACGGGGACAGGGGTACTGAAGCTTTCTTT | CASSNDGDRGTEAFF